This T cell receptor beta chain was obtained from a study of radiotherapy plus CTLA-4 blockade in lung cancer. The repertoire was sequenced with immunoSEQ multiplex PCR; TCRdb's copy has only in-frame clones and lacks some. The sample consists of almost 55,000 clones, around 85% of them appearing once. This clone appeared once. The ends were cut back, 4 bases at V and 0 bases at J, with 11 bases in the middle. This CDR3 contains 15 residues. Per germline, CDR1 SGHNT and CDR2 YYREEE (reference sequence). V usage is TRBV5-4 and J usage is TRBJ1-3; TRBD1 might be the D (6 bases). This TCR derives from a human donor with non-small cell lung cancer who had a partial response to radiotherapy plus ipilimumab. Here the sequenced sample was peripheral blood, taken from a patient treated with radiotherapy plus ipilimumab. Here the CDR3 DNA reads TGTGCCAGCAGCCTACCGACAGGCTCTGGAAACACCATATATTTT. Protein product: CASSLPTGSGNTIYF.